This T cell receptor (beta chain) was identified during a study of OX40 agonist ivuxolimab in advanced cancers. Study background: Patients were dosed intravenously with ivuxolimab at 0.01 to 10 mg/kg every 2 weeks. Three patients had partial responses: one hepatocellular carcinoma, two cutaneous melanoma.

The CDR3 contains 16 residues. From germline, CDR1 is LNHNV and CDR2 YYDKDF (reference sequence). V shed 1 base and J shed 0 bases, with 13 bases lying between them. Sequencing was performed with immunoSEQ multiplex PCR; in TCRdb, only in-frame clones are kept and a portion is missing. The profile shows 100,000 to 120,000 clones, around 90% of them singletons. The cohort excluded patients with autoimmune disease history or systemic immunosuppression. V gene TRBV15 combines with J gene TRBJ2-7; D gene ambiguous. The sequencing used CD4+ or CD8+ T cells sorted from blood, collected in a trial of the OX40 agonist ivuxolimab. This receptor was identified in an adult with an advanced solid tumor such as melanoma, head and neck, liver or kidney cancer. CDR3 region: CATSRGSFPSSYEQYF. CDR3 sequence (DNA): TGTGCCACCAGCAGAGGGTCTTTCCCGAGCTCCTACGAGCAGTACTTC.